Listed below are T cell receptor beta chains from one sample, sequenced in a study of T cells after yellow fever vaccination. TCRdb itself ran the 5' RACE reads through MiXCR, one entry per CDR3 protein. The profile covers about 320,000 distinct CDR3 sequences, with around 4.5% appearing a single time and around 19% taken by the ten largest. Sequencing was performed on PBMCs, taken 15 days after the yellow fever booster vaccination. The receptors originated from a man between 18 and 29 years old who received the YFV17D yellow fever vaccine. CDR3s include the opening cysteine and the closing phenylalanine or tryptophan. The order of the fields is J gene, CDR3 length, V gene, clone size, D gene, CDR3 protein, CDR3 DNA. A D gene is named only where the DNA matches it firmly. Some rows have no size entry. The others give once, few or many, or a class for an expanded clone.

TRBJ1-1	14	TRBV20-1	many	-	CSASADKGFTEAFF	TGCAGTGCTAGCGCCGACAAGGGCTTCACTGAAGCTTTCTTT
TRBJ2-1	14	TRBV20-1	many	TRBD2	CSARAGGLDNEQFF	TGCAGTGCTAGAGCGGGGGGGCTGGACAATGAGCAGTTCTTC
TRBJ1-2	15	TRBV5-1	many	TRBD1	CASSRQGNGDYGYTF	TGCGCCAGCAGCCGACAGGGGAACGGTGACTATGGCTACACCTTC
TRBJ2-2	16	TRBV7-6	few	-	CASSFNAFTNTGELFF	TGTGCCAGCAGCTTTAACGCGTTCACGAACACCGGGGAGCTGTTTTTT
TRBJ2-1	15	TRBV5-1	-	TRBD2	CASTEAGASYNEQFF	TGCGCCAGCACGGAAGCGGGGGCATCCTACAATGAGCAGTTCTTC
TRBJ2-2	15	TRBV20-1	many	-	CSAHPFRGATGELFF	TGCAGTGCGCATCCCTTTCGGGGGGCTACCGGGGAGCTGTTTTTT
TRBJ2-1	16	TRBV7-9	many	TRBD2	CASSKGLAGVAHEQFF	TGTGCCAGCAGCAAGGGACTAGCGGGGGTTGCCCATGAGCAGTTCTTC
TRBJ1-1	13	TRBV20-1	-	-	CSARGEGRTEAFF	TGCAGTGCTAGGGGGGAGGGGCGCACTGAAGCTTTCTTT
TRBJ2-1	15	TRBV20-1	-	TRBD2	CSAPTTLAGGNEQFF	TGCAGTGCTCCAACAACACTAGCGGGGGGGAATGAGCAGTTCTTC
TRBJ1-6	14	TRBV5-6	few	-	CASREGRLNSPLHF	TGTGCCAGCAGGGAGGGACGGCTAAATTCACCCCTCCACTTT
TRBJ1-2	13	TRBV6-2/TRBV6-3	-	-	CASWGRGNYGYTF	TGTGCCAGCTGGGGCAGGGGCAACTATGGCTACACCTTC
TRBJ2-3	15	TRBV5-1	many	-	CASRLEGGSTDTQYF	TGCGCCAGCAGGTTAGAAGGGGGAAGCACAGATACGCAGTATTTT
TRBJ1-4	15	TRBV19	few	TRBD1	CASRDRQGTYEKLFF	TGTGCCAGTAGAGACCGACAGGGGACGTATGAAAAACTGTTTTTT
TRBJ1-1	17	TRBV5-1	-	-	CASSLSSGGYLKGEAFF	TGCGCCAGCAGCTTGAGTTCTGGGGGTTATCTTAAGGGTGAAGCTTTCTTT
TRBJ1-1	11	TRBV25-1	few	-	CASGQTDEAFF	TGTGCCAGCGGACAGACAGATGAAGCTTTCTTT
TRBJ1-1	14	TRBV7-9	-	-	CASSLAGSTDEAFF	TGTGCCAGCAGCTTAGCGGGATCCACCGATGAAGCTTTCTTT
TRBJ2-5	16	TRBV12-3/TRBV12-4	few	-	CASSFIRVRLAETQYF	TGTGCCAGCAGTTTCATTAGGGTTCGGTTGGCGGAGACCCAGTACTTC
TRBJ1-6	15	TRBV7-2	-	TRBD1	CASSLGDRGNSPLHF	TGTGCCAGCAGCTTAGGGGACAGGGGGAATTCACCCCTCCACTTT
TRBJ1-5	16	TRBV6-5	many	TRBD1	CASSGGTADSNQPQHF	TGTGCCAGCAGCGGGGGGACAGCCGATAGCAATCAGCCCCAGCATTTT
TRBJ1-1	16	TRBV4-3	few	-	CASRPLLKRKNTEAFF	TGCGCCAGCCGCCCATTGCTCAAGCGCAAGAACACTGAAGCTTTCTTT
TRBJ2-5	16	TRBV27	few	TRBD2	CASSLSASGAQETQYF	TGTGCCAGCAGTTTATCGGCTAGCGGGGCTCAAGAGACCCAGTACTTC
TRBJ2-3	14	TRBV5-1	many	-	CASSWSGGSDTQYF	TGCGCCAGCAGCTGGAGTGGGGGATCAGATACGCAGTATTTT
TRBJ2-7	12	TRBV10-3	many	-	CAIRGTAYEQYF	TGTGCCATCAGAGGGACCGCCTACGAGCAGTACTTC
TRBJ2-2	18	TRBV5-1	medium-sized	TRBD2	CASSPFGTSGGGTGELFF	TGCGCCAGCAGCCCCTTCGGGACTAGCGGGGGAGGAACCGGGGAGCTGTTTTTT
TRBJ1-1	16	TRBV5-5	-	-	CASSLHTGLMNTEAFF	TGTGCCAGCAGCCTACATACCGGACTGATGAACACTGAAGCTTTCTTT
TRBJ2-1	13	TRBV4-1	many	-	CASSYLGNNEQFF	TGCGCCAGCAGCTATCTGGGGAACAATGAGCAGTTCTTC
TRBJ2-1	15	TRBV27	few	-	CASSLLGRVYNEQFF	TGTGCCAGCAGTCTTCTGGGCCGAGTCTACAATGAGCAGTTCTTC
TRBJ2-5	12	TRBV27	few	-	CASKQSGETQYF	TGTGCCAGCAAACAGTCGGGGGAGACCCAGTACTTC
TRBJ1-5	12	TRBV3-1	many	-	CASSHTGQPQHF	TGTGCCAGCAGTCACACGGGTCAGCCCCAGCATTTT
TRBJ1-1	16	TRBV20-1	few	TRBD1	CSANGGGPDRATEAFF	TGCAGTGCCAACGGCGGAGGTCCTGACAGGGCCACTGAAGCTTTCTTT
TRBJ2-1	15	TRBV20-1	many	-	CSARGGTDSYNEQFF	TGCAGTGCTAGAGGGGGAACTGACTCCTACAATGAGCAGTTCTTC
TRBJ2-7	15	TRBV4-3	many	TRBD1	CASSHVGTGAHEQYF	TGCGCCAGCAGCCACGTTGGGACAGGGGCCCACGAGCAGTACTTC
TRBJ1-5	18	TRBV7-2	-	-	CASSLGSGWSYPREPQHF	TGTGCCAGCAGCTTAGGGTCAGGGTGGTCCTACCCCCGGGAGCCCCAGCATTTT
TRBJ2-6	15	TRBV7-3	few	TRBD1	CASSPTGFGANVLTF	TGTGCCAGCAGCCCGACAGGGTTCGGGGCCAACGTCCTGACTTTC
TRBJ2-7	17	TRBV5-4	-	-	CASSLDSTGIISYEQYF	TGTGCCAGCAGCTTGGACTCGACAGGAATCATTTCTTACGAGCAGTACTTC
TRBJ1-5	14	TRBV20-1	-	-	CSASRGFSNQPQHF	TGCAGTGCTAGCAGGGGTTTTAGCAATCAGCCCCAGCATTTT
TRBJ2-3	14	TRBV10-3	many	TRBD2	CATGGVGGTDTQYF	TGTGCCACGGGGGGGGTAGGAGGAACAGATACGCAGTATTTT
TRBJ2-3	15	TRBV7-2	many	TRBD2	CASSLVLAGTDTQYF	TGTGCCAGCAGCTTAGTACTAGCGGGGACAGATACGCAGTATTTT
TRBJ2-7	15	TRBV6-6	-	TRBD2	CASSYAGSGGYEQYF	TGTGCCAGCAGTTACGCAGGGAGCGGGGGATACGAGCAGTACTTC
TRBJ2-5	16	TRBV11-2	-	TRBD2	CASSLNLAGEGETQYF	TGTGCCAGCAGCTTAAATTTAGCGGGGGAAGGAGAGACCCAGTACTTC
TRBJ1-5	15	TRBV18	few	-	CASSPQQGDNQPQHF	TGTGCCAGCTCACCACAGCAGGGTGATAATCAGCCCCAGCATTTT
TRBJ1-6	13	TRBV7-2	-	-	CASSFGSEGYRHF	TGTGCCAGCAGCTTCGGTTCTGAGGGGTACCGCCACTTT
TRBJ2-5	15	TRBV24-1	once	TRBD1	CATSDTGQGQETQYF	TGTGCCACCAGTGATACCGGACAGGGTCAAGAGACCCAGTACTTC
TRBJ2-1	17	TRBV4-1	few	TRBD2	CASSQELAGTAYNEQFF	TGCGCCAGCAGCCAAGAACTAGCGGGCACTGCCTACAATGAGCAGTTCTTC